The T cell receptor beta chain described here comes from a study of blood T cell repertoires in COVID-19 (dated by TCRdb to 2020 to 2022). In terms of the full investigation: Collaborator samples came from the United States, Italy and Spain and covered acute and convalescent phases of COVID-19. The material from the prospective study consisted of cDNA or gDNA derived from T cells, B-cell-depleted T cells, or PBMCs. Subjects who had been exposed to COVID-19, were actively infected with it, or had recovered from it provided the deeply sampled blood TCRbeta repertoires that made up the dataset. The repertoires were released in a freely available public database intended as a resource for research on the immune response to SARS-CoV-2. The samples were drawn from two sources: the first 160 participants of the ongoing ImmuneRACE study, and over 1,000 subjects contributed by 6 global collaborators. The sample metadata nearly always contained a de-identified subject ID, COVID-19 status, age in years and sex. Where available, HLA class I and class II types were obtained from metadata supplied by the sample provider rather than from assay-based typing.

The immunoSEQ Assay, a bias-controlled multiplex PCR, was used to amplify TCRbeta CDR3 regions from genomic DNA. The authors' pipeline ran thus. Nucleated cell counts per sample were estimated from amplification of reference gene primers within the assay. To quantify the absolute abundance of each unique TCRbeta CDR3 rearrangement, sequence reads were collapsed and filtered. Productive Simpson clonality was computed per sample as the square root of Simpson's diversity index over productive rearrangements. Held by TCRdb, this immuneACCESS table contains in-frame sequences only and omits some clones. Under half of the omission traces to an unresolved V gene where checked; the cause of the rest is unknown. The DNA gave D and trimming, while V, J and clone size come from that table. Counted in this sample were fewer than 250,000 clones; about four fifths of them appeared once. The ten largest clones add up to about 7.2% of the sample.

Collaborating institutions collected whole blood in K2EDTA tubes following their own protocols. For TCRbeta analysis, collaborators shipped samples as frozen whole blood, isolated PBMCs, or DNA extracted from either of those sample types. This clone was observed a single time. Its antigen remains unidentified. Per-base qualities were not stored, and no clone one base away is much larger. General conclusions and limits of the study: How much clinical and demographic metadata was included differed by source and by participant, and the metadata was provided uncurated.

CDR1 LNHDA and CDR2 SQIVND are derived from the germline V gene (reference sequence). Measured from the cysteine to the phenylalanine, the CDR3 is 14 residues long. Of the read, only the CDR3 DNA is kept; its 42 bases are in frame from base 1. The V and J ends are trimmed by 5 bases and 8 bases, leaving 16 bases between them. The sequencing sample was made of peripheral blood. The sequence derives from a man in his 60s with acute or convalescent COVID-19. The sequence joins TRBV19 to TRBJ2-1, with no confidently assigned D gene. CDR3 sequence: CASSGSSFSYEQFF. The DNA is TGTGCCAGTAGTGGTAGTTCTTTTTCATATGAGCAGTTCTTC.